Shown below are 10 T cell receptor beta chains from a single sample sequenced in a study of OX40 agonist ivuxolimab in advanced cancers. TCRdb's table, derived via immunoSEQ multiplex PCR, lists solely in-frame clones and lacks some. The table includes about 53,000 clones, just under 80% detected once. The material was CD4+ or CD8+ T cells sorted from blood, obtained in a trial of the OX40 agonist ivuxolimab. The receptors derive from an adult with an advanced solid tumor such as melanoma, head and neck, liver or kidney cancer.

Written as DNA, the CDR3 is TGTGCCTTGAGGGGGGAGGGAGGGCGGCTAGGGACAGATACGCAGTATTTT. Its protein is CALRGEGGRLGTDTQYF. The gene calls are TRBV6-4 and TRBJ2-3; TRBD2 is a possible D gene (7 bases). Deletions cut 11 bases from V and 3 bases from J, with 27 bases between. The CDR3 has 17 residues. The germline V gene has CDR1 MRHNA and CDR2 SNTAGT.

The chain combines TRBV27 with TRBJ2-3, with TRBD2 identical over 9 bases. J lost 6 bases, V lost 2 bases, and 12 bases had no gene match. The CDR3 runs to 17 residues. The germline CDR1 and CDR2 sequences are MNHEY and SMNVEV (reference sequence). The DNA of the CDR3 is TGTGCCAGCAGTTTAGTTCCGGTCGGCGGGGGGGAGGATACGCAGTATTTT. Protein: CASSLVPVGGGEDTQYF.

V is TRBV29-1 and J is TRBJ2-2; 13 positions match TRBD2. The germline V gene has CDR1 SQVTM and CDR2 ANQGSEA. The CDR3 contains 14 residues. Trimming took 6 bases from V and 6 from J; bases not matched to a gene: 4. The CDR3 DNA follows: TGCAGCGTATCCACTAGCGGGGGGGCCGGGGAGCTGTTTTTT. It encodes CSVSTSGGAGELFF.

This clone occurred once. This chain joins TRBV9 and TRBJ1-3, with D perhaps matching TRBD1 (6 bases). The CDR3 consists of 19 residues. Between the trimmed V and J ends, which lost 0 bases and 0 bases, there was a span of 19 bases. Germline V gives CDR1 SGDLS, CDR2 YYNGEE. The DNA for the CDR3 is TGTGCCAGCAGCGTAGATATTAGGGGGGGCAAACGCTCTGGAAACACCATATATTTT. Translated: CASSVDIRGGKRSGNTIYF.

The chain combines TRBV2 with TRBJ1-4, with D possibly being TRBD1 (5 bases). V was pared by 7 bases and J by 5 bases, with 17 bases between. CDR1 SNHLY and CDR2 FYNNEI come from the germline V gene. The CDR3 consists of 15 residues. CDR3 coding DNA: TGTGCCAGCAAGAGGCCAGGAGGGGAGAATGAAAAACTGTTTTTT. Amino acids: CASKRPGGENEKLFF.

Only one count was recorded for this clone. V gene TRBV5-8 combines with J gene TRBJ2-3; D is possibly TRBD1 (6 bases). V shed 1 base and J shed 0 bases, with 9 bases lying between them. The germline gives CDR1 SGHTS, CDR2 YDEGEE. The CDR3 sequence is 15 residues long. As DNA, the CDR3 is TGTGCCAGCAGCTTGTGGGACATAAGCACAGATACGCAGTATTTT. Its translation: CASSLWDISTDTQYF.

This clone appeared once. The V and J genes are TRBV7-3 and TRBJ2-6, with 8 bases that match TRBD1. The CDR3 runs to 15 residues. Germline-derived CDR1 and CDR2 are SGHTA and FQGTGA. The J segment lost 2 bases and the V segment lost 5 bases, leaving 2 bases of the junction unmatched. The CDR3 reads CASSLQGAGANVLTF. As DNA, the CDR3 is TGTGCCAGCAGCCTACAGGGGGCTGGGGCCAACGTCCTGACTTTC.

CDR3 amino acids: CASSLSSDNEQYF. DNA for the CDR3: TGCGCCAGCAGCTTGTCTTCGGACAACGAGCAGTACTTC. The chain combines TRBV5-1 with TRBJ2-7; D is possibly TRBD1 (5 bases). The CDR3 loop spans 13 amino acids. Trimming shortened V by 1 base and J by 5 bases, and 10 bases separated the two germline ends. CDR1 SGHRS and CDR2 YFSETQ come from the germline V gene. Full variable domain (rest looked up from reference TRBV5-1 and TRBJ2-7): KAGVTQTPRYLIKTRGQQVTLSCSPISGHRSVSWYQQTPGQGLQFLFEYFSETQRNKGNFPGRFSGRQFSNSRSEMNVSTLELGDSALYLCASSLSSDNEQYFGPGTRLTVT.

The chain combines TRBV28 with TRBJ2-3; D gene ambiguous. CDR1 and CDR2 from the germline V gene are MDHEN and SYDVKM. The CDR3 is made up of 12 amino acids. V lost 6 bases, J lost 7 bases, and 11 bases lay in between. Here the CDR3 reads CASRAPGYTQYF. DNA for the CDR3: TGTGCCAGCAGAGCTCCGGGTTATACGCAGTATTTT.

V is TRBV29-1 and J is TRBJ2-3, with TRBD2 identical over 15 bases. Germline V lookup: CDR1 SQVTM, CDR2 ANQGSEA. The CDR3 totals 19 residues. V lost 2 bases, J lost 4 bases, and 13 bases stayed unmatched. CDR3 DNA: TGCAGCGTTGAAAATCGGACTAGCGGGGGGGCGTTGGCGCCAGATACGCAGTATTTT. Its translation: CSVENRTSGGALAPDTQYF.